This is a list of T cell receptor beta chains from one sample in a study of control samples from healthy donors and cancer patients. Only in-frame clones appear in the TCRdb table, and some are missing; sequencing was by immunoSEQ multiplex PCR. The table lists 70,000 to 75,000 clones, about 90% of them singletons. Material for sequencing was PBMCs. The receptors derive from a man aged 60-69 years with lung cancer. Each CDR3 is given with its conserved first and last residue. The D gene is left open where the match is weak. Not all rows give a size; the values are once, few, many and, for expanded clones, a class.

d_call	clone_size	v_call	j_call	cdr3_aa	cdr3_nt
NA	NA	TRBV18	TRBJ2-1	CASSPPAGVKEQFF	TGTGCCAGCTCACCACCAGCTGGTGTGAAAGAGCAGTTCTTC
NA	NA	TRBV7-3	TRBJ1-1	CASSLTVNTEAFF	TGTGCCAGCAGCTTAACAGTGAACACTGAAGCTTTCTTT
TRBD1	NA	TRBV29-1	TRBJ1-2	CSADRVYGYTF	TGCAGCGCGGACAGGGTCTATGGCTACACCTTC
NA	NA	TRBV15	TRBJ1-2	CATSREAGWDYGYTF	TGTGCCACCAGCAGAGAGGCTGGATGGGACTATGGCTACACCTTC
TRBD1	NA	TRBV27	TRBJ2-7	CASRVFGTGAYEQYF	TGTGCCAGCAGGGTATTTGGGACAGGGGCTTACGAGCAGTACTTC
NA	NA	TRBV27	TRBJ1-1	CASSLESNTEAFF	TGTGCCAGCAGTTTAGAGAGTAACACTGAAGCTTTCTTT
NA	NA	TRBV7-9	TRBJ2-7	CASSLAPSVSYEQYF	TGTGCCAGCAGCTTAGCGCCGTCAGTCTCCTACGAGCAGTACTTC
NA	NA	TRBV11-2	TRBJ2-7	CASSSMLQGREQYF	TGTGCCAGCAGCTCCATGCTGCAGGGTAGAGAGCAGTACTTC
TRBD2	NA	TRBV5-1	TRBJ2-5	CASSFLAGGPETQYF	TGCGCCAGCAGCTTCCTAGCGGGGGGGCCAGAGACCCAGTACTTC
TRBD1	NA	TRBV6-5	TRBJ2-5	CASSYQDRGETQYF	TGTGCCAGCAGTTACCAAGACAGGGGGGAGACCCAGTACTTC
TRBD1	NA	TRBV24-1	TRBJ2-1	CATSDPRTGGYNEQFF	TGTGCCACCAGTGATCCTAGGACAGGGGGCTACAATGAGCAGTTCTTC
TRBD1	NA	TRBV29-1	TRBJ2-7	CSVSKGAGTGSYEQYF	TGCAGCGTCTCTAAAGGTGCCGGGACAGGATCATACGAGCAGTACTTC
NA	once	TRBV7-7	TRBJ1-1	CASSSAMNTEAFF	TGTGCCAGCAGCTCCGCTATGAACACTGAAGCTTTCTTT
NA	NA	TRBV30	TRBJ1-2	CAWSVINNYGYTF	TGTGCCTGGAGTGTAATCAATAACTATGGCTACACCTTC
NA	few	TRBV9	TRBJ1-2	CASSVHDPGIDGYTF	TGTGCCAGCAGCGTACATGACCCGGGGATCGATGGCTACACCTTC
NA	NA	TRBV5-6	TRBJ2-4	CASRPGLAKNIQYF	TGTGCCAGTCGCCCCGGTTTGGCCAAAAACATTCAGTACTTC
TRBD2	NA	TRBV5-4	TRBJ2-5	CASSLVAGETQYF	TGTGCCAGCAGCTTGGTAGCGGGAGAGACCCAGTACTTC
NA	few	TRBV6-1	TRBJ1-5	CASSDLGYQPQHF	TGTGCCAGCAGTGATCTGGGGTATCAGCCCCAGCATTTT
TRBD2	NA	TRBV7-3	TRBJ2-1	CASSLMRTSGSNEQFF	TGTGCCAGCAGCTTAATGAGGACTAGCGGTTCTAATGAGCAGTTCTTC
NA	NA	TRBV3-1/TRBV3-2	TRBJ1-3	CASSPAYGGRNTIYF	TGTGCCAGCAGCCCTGCCTACGGGGGTCGGAACACCATATATTTT
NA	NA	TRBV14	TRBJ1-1	CASSQDLQTEAFF	TGTGCCAGCAGCCAAGATTTACAAACTGAAGCTTTCTTT
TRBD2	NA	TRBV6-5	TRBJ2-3	CASSSLAGGQDTQYF	TGTGCCAGCAGTTCACTAGCGGGGGGGCAAGATACGCAGTATTTT
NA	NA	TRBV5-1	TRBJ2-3	CASSRQATTDTQYF	TGCGCCAGCAGCCGACAAGCCACCACAGATACGCAGTATTTT
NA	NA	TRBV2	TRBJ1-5	CASSTNGVNQPQHF	TGTGCCAGCAGTACCAACGGGGTCAACCAGCCCCAGCATTTT
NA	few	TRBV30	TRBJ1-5	CAWSEGDYSNQPQHF	TGTGCCTGGAGCGAAGGGGATTATAGCAATCAGCCCCAGCATTTT
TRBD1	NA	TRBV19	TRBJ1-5	CASSISRGVSNQPQHF	TGTGCCAGTAGTATTTCCAGGGGGGTTAGCAATCAGCCCCAGCATTTT
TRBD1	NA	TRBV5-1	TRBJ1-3	CASSSGQIGNTIYF	TGCGCCAGCAGCTCGGGACAGATTGGAAACACCATATATTTT
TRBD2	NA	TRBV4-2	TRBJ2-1	CASSQQPGLAGDTTYNEQFF	TGTGCCAGCAGCCAGCAACCGGGACTAGCGGGGGATACAACCTACAATGAGCAGTTCTTC
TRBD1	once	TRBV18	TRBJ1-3	CASSPLDRGEEDTIYF	TGTGCCAGCTCACCATTGGACAGGGGTGAGGAGGACACCATATATTTT
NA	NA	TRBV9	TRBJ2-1	CASSVHGHYNEQFF	TGTGCCAGCAGCGTACATGGACATTACAATGAGCAGTTCTTC
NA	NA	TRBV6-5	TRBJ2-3	CASTGGSVGDTQYF	TGTGCCAGCACAGGGGGGTCGGTAGGAGATACGCAGTATTTT
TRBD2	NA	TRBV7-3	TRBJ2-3	CASSLSGGAGDTQYF	TGTGCCAGCAGCTTAAGCGGGGGGGCCGGCGATACGCAGTATTTT
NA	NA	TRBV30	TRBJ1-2	CAWSSPGNYGYTF	TGTGCCTGGAGTTCCCCCGGGAACTATGGCTACACCTTC
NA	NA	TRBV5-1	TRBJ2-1	CASSFPRDGNNEQFF	TGCGCCAGCAGCTTTCCCCGGGACGGTAACAATGAGCAGTTCTTC
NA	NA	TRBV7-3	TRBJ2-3	CASSFLGGGATADTQYF	TGTGCCAGCAGCTTCCTTGGGGGCGGGGCGACCGCAGATACGCAGTATTTT
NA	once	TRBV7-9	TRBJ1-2	CASSLAQGANYGYTF	TGTGCCAGCAGCTTAGCCCAGGGTGCGAACTATGGCTACACCTTC
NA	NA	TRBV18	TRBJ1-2	CASSLSATNYGYTF	TGTGCCAGCTCACTCTCGGCCACGAACTATGGCTACACCTTC